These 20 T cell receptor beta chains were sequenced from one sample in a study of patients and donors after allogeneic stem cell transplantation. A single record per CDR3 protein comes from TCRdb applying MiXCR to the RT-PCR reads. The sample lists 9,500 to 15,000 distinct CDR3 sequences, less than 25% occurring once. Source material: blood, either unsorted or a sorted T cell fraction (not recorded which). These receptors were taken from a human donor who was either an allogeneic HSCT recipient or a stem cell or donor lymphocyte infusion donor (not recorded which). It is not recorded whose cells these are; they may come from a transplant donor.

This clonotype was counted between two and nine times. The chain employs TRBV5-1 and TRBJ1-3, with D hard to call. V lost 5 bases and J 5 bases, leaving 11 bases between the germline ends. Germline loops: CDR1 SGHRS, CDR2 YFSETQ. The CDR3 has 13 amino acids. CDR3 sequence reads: CASRGERRNTIYF. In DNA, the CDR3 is TGCGCCAGCAGAGGAGAACGCCGAAACACCATATATTTT.

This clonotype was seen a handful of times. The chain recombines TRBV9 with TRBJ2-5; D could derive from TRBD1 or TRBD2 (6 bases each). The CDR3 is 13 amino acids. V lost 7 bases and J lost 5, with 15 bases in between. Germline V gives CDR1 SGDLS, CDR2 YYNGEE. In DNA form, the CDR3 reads TGTGCCAGCGCTCCCGGGGGCCGGGAGACCCAGTACTTC. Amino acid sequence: CASAPGGRETQYF.

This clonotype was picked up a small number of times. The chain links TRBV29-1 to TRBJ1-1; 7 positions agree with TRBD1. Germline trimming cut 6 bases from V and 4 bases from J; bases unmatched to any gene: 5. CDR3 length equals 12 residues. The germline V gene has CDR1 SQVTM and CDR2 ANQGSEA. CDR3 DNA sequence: TGCAGCGTGACAGGGTGGTCCACTGAAGCTTTCTTT. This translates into CSVTGWSTEAFF.

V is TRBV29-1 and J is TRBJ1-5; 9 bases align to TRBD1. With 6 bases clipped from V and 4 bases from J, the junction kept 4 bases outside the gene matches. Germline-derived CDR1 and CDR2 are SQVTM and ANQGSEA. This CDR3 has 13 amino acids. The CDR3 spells CSVRGQGNQPQHF. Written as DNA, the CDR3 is TGCAGCGTACGCGGACAGGGGAATCAGCCCCAGCATTTT.

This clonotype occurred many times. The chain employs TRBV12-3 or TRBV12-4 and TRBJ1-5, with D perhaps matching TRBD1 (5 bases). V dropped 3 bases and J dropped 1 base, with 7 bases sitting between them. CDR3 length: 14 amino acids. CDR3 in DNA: TGTGCCAGCAGTTTGAGGGACAGCAATCAGCCCCAGCATTTT. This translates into CASSLRDSNQPQHF.

The CDR3 is CASRDLGFEAFF. The CDR3 bases are TGCGCCAGCAGGGACCTGGGCTTTGAAGCTTTCTTT. V is TRBV5-1 and J is TRBJ1-1; D is unresolved. V was cut by 5 bases and J by 7 bases, with 12 bases left in between. Germline lookup yields CDR1 SGHRS and CDR2 YFSETQ. The CDR3 totals 12 residues.

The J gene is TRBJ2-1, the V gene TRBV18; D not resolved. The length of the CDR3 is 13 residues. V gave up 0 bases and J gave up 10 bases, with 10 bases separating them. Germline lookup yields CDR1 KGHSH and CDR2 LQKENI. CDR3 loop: CASSPPVAEEQFF. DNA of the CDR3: TGTGCCAGCTCACCACCGGTTGCGGAGGAGCAGTTCTTC.

CDR3 region: CASSVAGTGLPYGYTF. The CDR3 DNA reads as TGTGCCAGCAGCGTAGCTGGGACAGGCCTTCCCTATGGCTACACCTTC. The chain recombines TRBV9 with TRBJ1-2; 8 bases are shared with TRBD1. Germline CDR1 is SGDLS and CDR2 is YYNGEE. V lost 0 bases to trimming and J lost 4 bases; unmatched junction nucleotides: 8. The CDR3 contains 16 residues.

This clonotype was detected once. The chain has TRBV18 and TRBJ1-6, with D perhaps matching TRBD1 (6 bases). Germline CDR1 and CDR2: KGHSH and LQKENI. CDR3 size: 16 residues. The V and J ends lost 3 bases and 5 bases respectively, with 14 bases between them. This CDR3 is CASSPLRQEDNSPLHF. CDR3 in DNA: TGTGCCAGCTCACCCCTTCGACAGGAGGATAATTCACCCCTCCACTTT.

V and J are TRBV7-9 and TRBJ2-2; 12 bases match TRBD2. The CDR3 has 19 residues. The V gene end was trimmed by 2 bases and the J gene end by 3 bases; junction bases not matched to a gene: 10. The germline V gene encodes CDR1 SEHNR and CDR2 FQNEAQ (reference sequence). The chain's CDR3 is CASSLKGLAGGPDTGELFF. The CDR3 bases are TGTGCCAGCAGCTTAAAAGGCCTAGCGGGAGGGCCGGACACCGGGGAGCTGTTTTTT. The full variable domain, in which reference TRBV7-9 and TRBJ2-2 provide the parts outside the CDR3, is DTGVSQNPRHKITKRGQNVTFRCDPISEHNRLYWYRQTLGQGPEFLTYFQNEAQLEKSRLLSDRFSAERPKGSFSTLEIQRTEQGDSAMYLCASSLKGLAGGPDTGELFFGEGSRLTVL.

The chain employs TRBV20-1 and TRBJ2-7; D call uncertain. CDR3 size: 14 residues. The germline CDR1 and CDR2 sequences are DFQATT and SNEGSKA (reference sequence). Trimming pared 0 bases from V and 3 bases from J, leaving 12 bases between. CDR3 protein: CSARDRTDRYEQYF. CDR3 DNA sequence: TGCAGTGCTAGAGATCGGACGGACCGCTACGAGCAGTACTTC.

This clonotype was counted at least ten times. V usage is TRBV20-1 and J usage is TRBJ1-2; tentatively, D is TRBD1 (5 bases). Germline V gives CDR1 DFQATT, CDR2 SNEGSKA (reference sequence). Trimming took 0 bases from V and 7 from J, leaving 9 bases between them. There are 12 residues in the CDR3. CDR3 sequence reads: CSARDGGVGYTF. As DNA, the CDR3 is TGCAGTGCTAGAGATGGGGGGGTTGGCTACACCTTC.

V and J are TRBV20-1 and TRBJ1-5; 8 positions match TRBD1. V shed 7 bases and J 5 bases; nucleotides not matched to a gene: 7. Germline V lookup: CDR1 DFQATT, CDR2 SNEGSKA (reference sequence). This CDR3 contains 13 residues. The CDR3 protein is CSGASGGYQPQHF. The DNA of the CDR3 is TGCAGTGGGGCTTCAGGGGGCTATCAGCCCCAGCATTTT.

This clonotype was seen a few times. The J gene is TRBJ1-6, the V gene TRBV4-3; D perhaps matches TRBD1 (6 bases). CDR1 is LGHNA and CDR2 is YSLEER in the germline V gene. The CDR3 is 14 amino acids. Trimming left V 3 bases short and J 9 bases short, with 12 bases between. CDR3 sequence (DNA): TGCGCCAGCAGCCAGTTACAGGGCGGTTCACCCCTCCACTTT. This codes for CASSQLQGGSPLHF.

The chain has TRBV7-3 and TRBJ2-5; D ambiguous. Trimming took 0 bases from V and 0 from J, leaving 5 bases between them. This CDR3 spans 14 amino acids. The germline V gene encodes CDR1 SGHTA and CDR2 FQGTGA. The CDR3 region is CASSLTPDQETQYF. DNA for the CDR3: TGTGCCAGCAGCTTAACCCCAGACCAAGAGACCCAGTACTTC.

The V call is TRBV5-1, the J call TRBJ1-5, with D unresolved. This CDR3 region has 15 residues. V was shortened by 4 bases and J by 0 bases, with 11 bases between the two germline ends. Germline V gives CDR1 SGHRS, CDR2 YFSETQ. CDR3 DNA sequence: TGCGCCAGCAGCCAGGACGGTGATAGCAATCAGCCCCAGCATTTT. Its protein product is CASSQDGDSNQPQHF.

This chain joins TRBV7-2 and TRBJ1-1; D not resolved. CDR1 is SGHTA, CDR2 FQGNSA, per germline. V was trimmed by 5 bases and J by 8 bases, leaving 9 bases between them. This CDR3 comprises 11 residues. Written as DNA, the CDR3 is TGTGCCAGCAGCCTCAGAAGGGAAGCTTTCTTT. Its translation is CASSLRREAFF.

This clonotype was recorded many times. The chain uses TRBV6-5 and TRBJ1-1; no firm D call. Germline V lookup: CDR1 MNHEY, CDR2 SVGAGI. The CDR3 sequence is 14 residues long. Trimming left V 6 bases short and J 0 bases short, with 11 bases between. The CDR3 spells CASRPGLMNTEAFF. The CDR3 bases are TGTGCCAGCAGACCCGGACTAATGAACACTGAAGCTTTCTTT.

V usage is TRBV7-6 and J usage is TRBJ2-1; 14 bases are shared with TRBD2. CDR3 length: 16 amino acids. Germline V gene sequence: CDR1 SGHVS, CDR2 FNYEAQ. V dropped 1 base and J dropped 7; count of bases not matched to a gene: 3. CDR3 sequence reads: CASSLGLAGGSNEQFF. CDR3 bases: TGTGCCAGCAGCTTAGGACTAGCGGGAGGGTCAAATGAGCAGTTCTTC.

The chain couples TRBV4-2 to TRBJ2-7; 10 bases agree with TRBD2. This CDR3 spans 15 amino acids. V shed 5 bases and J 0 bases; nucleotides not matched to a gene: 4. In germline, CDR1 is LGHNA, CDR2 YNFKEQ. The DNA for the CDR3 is TGTGCCAGCAGCGCACTAGCGGGGAGCTCCTACGAGCAGTACTTC. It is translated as CASSALAGSSYEQYF.